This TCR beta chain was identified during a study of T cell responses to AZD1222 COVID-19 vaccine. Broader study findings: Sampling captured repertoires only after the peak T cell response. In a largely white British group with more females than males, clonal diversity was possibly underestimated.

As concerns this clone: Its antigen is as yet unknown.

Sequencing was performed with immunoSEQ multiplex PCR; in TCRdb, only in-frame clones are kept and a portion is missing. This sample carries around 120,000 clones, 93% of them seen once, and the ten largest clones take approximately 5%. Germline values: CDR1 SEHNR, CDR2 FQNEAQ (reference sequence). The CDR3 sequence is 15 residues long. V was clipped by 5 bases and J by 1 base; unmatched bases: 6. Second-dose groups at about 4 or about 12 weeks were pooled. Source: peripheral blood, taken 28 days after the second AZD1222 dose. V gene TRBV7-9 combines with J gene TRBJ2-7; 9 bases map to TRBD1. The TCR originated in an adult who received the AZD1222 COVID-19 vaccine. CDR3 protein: CASSPPGTGSYEQYF. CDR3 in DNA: TGTGCCAGCAGCCCACCTGGGACAGGGTCCTACGAGCAGTACTTC.